This T cell receptor (beta chain) was sequenced for a study of Ad26.COV2.S vaccination and SARS-CoV-2 variants. Study results and caveats: Those who received vaccine or placebo ended up with similar non-spike TCR breadth. Spike-specific TCR breadth ran higher among vaccine recipients than placebo recipients.

Clones were read by immunoSEQ multiplex PCR, and TCRdb kept only the in-frame ones, dropping some. The sample has about 350,000 clones; about 90% are singletons. This CDR3 contains 14 residues. Trimming shortened V by 3 bases and J by 5 bases, and 12 bases separated the two germline ends. Germline assignment: CDR1 KGHSH and CDR2 LQKENI. A note on this clone: Its antigen remains unknown.

The V and J genes are TRBV18 and TRBJ2-3; perhaps TRBD1 as D (5 bases). This sequence originates from a human donor who had recovered from COVID-19. The starting material was peripheral blood, obtained after recovery from COVID-19. The CDR3 region has the DNA TGTGCCAGCTCACCCGGAAGGGGCATAGATACGCAGTATTTT. Protein sequence: CASSPGRGIDTQYF.